This T cell receptor (beta chain) was found in a study of T cell responses to AZD1222 COVID-19 vaccine. The CDR3 is 16 residues long. TCRdb's table, derived via immunoSEQ multiplex PCR, lists solely in-frame clones and lacks some. The sample lists some 150,000 clones; more than 75% were seen once. The rearrangement uses TRBV21-1 and TRBJ1-1. TRBV21-1 is deemed a pseudogene. The source of this sequence is an adult in good health. The sequenced sample was peripheral blood, obtained on day 0 of AZD1222 vaccination. CDR3 nucleotides: TGTGCCAGCAGCATAACCTTTATAGCGAGGGAGTGCGAAGCTTTCTTT. Translated, it gives CASSITFIARECEAFF.